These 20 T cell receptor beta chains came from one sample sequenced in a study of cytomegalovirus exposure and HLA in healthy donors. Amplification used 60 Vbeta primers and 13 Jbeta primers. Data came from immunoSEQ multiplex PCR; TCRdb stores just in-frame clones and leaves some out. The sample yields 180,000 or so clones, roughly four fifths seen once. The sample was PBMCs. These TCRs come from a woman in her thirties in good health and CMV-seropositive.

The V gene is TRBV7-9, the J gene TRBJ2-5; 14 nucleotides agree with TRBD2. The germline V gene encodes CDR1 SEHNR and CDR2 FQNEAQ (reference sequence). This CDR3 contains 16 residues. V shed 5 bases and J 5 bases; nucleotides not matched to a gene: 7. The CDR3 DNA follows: TGTGCCAGCAGCAGTCCGGGACTAGCGGGAGTTGAGACCCAGTACTTC. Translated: CASSSPGLAGVETQYF.

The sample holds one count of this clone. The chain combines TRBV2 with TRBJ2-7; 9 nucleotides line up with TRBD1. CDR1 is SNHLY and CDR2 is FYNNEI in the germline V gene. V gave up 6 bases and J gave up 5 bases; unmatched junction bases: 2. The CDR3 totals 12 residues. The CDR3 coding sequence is TGTGCCAGCAGGGACAGGGGCGACGAGCAGTACTTC. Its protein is CASRDRGDEQYF.

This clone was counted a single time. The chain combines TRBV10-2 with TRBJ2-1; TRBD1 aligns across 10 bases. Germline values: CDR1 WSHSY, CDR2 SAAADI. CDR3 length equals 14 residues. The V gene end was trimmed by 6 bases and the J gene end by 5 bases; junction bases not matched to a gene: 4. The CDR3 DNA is TGCGCCAGCAGCCTGGGACAGGGGAACAATGAGCAGTTCTTC. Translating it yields CASSLGQGNNEQFF.

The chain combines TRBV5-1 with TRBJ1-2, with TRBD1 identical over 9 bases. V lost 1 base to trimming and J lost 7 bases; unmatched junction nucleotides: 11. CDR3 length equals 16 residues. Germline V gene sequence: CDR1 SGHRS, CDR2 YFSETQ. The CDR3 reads CASSLITGGVSGGYTF. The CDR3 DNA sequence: TGCGCCAGCAGCTTGATTACAGGGGGCGTTAGTGGTGGCTACACCTTC.

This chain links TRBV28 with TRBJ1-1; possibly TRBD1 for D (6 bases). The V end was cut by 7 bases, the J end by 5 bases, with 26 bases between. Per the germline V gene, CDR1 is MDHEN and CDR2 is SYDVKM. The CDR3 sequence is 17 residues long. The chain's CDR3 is CASIGMGGGDRWTEAFF. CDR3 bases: TGTGCCAGCATTGGGATGGGTGGGGGCGATCGTTGGACTGAAGCTTTCTTT.

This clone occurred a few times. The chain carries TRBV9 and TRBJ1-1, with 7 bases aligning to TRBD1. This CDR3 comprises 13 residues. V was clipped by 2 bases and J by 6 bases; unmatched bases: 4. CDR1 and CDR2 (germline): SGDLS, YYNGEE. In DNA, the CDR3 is TGTGCCAGCAGCGTCCGACAGGGCGCTGAAGCTTTCTTT. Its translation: CASSVRQGAEAFF.

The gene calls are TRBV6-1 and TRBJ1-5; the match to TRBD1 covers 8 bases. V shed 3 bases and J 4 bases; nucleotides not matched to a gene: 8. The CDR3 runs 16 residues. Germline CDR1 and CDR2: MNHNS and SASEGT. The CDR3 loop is CASSDRTGPQNQPQHF. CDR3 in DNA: TGTGCCAGCAGTGATCGGACAGGGCCCCAAAATCAGCCCCAGCATTTT.

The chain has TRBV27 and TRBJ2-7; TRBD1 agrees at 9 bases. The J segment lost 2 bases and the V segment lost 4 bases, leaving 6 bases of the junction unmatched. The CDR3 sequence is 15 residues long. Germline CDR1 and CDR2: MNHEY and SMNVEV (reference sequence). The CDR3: CASSSSRTGAYEQYF. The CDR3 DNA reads TGTGCCAGCAGTTCATCCCGGACAGGGGCCTACGAGCAGTACTTC.

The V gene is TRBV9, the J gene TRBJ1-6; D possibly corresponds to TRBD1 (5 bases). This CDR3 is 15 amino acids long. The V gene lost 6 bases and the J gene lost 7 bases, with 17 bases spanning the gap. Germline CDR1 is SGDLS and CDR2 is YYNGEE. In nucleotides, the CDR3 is TGTGCCAGCACCCCGGGGGGAGGGAGCAATTCACCCCTCCACTTT. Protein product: CASTPGGGSNSPLHF.

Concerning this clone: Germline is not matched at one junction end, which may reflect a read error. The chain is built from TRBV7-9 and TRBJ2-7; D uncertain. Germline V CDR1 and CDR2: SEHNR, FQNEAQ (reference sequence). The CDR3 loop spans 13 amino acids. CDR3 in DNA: TGTTCCAGCAGCTTTGGCAGCTCCTACGAGCAGTACTTC. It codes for CSSSFGSSYEQYF. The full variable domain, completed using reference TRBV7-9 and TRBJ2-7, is DTGVSQNPRHKITKRGQNVTFRCDPISEHNRLYWYRQTLGQGPEFLTYFQNEAQLEKSRLLSDRFSAERPKGSFSTLEIQRTEQGDSAMYLCSSSFGSSYEQYFGPGTRLTVT.

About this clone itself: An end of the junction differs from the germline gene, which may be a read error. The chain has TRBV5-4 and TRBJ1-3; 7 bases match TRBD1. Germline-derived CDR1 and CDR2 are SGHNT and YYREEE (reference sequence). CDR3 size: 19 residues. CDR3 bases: TGTGCCAGCAGCTTGGGGGGTGCGGGGACAGCTGTCTCTGGAAGCACCATATATTTT. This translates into CASSLGGAGTAVSGSTIYF.

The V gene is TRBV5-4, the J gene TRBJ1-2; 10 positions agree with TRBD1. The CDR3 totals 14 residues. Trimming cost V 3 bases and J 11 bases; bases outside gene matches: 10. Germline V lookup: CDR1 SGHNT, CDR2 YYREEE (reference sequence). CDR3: CASSYTGTGDVYTF. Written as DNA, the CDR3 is TGTGCCAGCAGCTACACCGGGACAGGGGACGTATACACCTTC.

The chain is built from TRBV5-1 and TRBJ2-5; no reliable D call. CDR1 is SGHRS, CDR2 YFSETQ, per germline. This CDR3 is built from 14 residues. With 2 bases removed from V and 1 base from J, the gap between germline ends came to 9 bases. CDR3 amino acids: CASSFVGPQETQYF. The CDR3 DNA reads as TGCGCCAGCAGCTTTGTGGGCCCCCAAGAGACCCAGTACTTC.

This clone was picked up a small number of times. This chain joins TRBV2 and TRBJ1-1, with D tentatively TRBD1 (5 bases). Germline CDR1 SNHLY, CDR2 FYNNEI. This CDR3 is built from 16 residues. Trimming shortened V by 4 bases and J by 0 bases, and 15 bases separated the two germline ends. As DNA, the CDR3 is TGTGCCAGCAGTGTCGGGAGTCGGGGGATGAACACTGAAGCTTTCTTT. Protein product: CASSVGSRGMNTEAFF.

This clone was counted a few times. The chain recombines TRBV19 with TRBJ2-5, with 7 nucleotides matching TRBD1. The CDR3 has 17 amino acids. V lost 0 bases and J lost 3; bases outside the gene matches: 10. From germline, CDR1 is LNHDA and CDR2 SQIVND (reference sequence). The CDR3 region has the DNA TGTGCCAGTAGTATAGATTTCCCCTGGGACAGCAAAGAGACCCAGTACTTC. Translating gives CASSIDFPWDSKETQYF.

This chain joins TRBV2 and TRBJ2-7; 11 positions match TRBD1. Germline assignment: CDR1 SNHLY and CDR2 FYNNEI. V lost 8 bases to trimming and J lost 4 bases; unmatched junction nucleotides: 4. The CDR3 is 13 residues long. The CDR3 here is CASSRDRGYEQYF. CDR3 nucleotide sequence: TGTGCCAGCTCCCGGGACAGGGGGTACGAGCAGTACTTC.

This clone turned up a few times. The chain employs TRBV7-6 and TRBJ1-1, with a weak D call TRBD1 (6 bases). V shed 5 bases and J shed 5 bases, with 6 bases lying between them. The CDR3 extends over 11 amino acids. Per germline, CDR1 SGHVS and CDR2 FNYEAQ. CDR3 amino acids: CASSRGTEAFF. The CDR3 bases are TGTGCCAGCAGCAGGGGGACTGAAGCTTTCTTT.

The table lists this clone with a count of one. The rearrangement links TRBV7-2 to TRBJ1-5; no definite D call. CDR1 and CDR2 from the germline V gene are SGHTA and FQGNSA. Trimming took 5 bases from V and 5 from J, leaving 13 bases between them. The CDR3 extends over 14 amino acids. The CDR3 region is CASSPAGSYQPQHF. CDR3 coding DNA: TGTGCCAGCAGCCCGGCAGGTTCCTATCAGCCCCAGCATTTT.

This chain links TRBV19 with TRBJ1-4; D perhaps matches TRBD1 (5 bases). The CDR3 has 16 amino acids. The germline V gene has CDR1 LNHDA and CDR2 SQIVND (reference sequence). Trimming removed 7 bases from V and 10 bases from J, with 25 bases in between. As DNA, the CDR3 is TGTGCCAGTACCATCAGACCTGGACGGCCTAGGGGAAAACTGTTTTTT. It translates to CASTIRPGRPRGKLFF.

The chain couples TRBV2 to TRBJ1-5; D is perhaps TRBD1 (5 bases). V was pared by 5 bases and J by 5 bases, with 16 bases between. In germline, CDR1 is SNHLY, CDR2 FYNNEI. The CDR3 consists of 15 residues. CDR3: CASSRDSGVDQPQHF. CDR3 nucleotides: TGTGCCAGCAGTAGAGACTCGGGGGTCGATCAGCCCCAGCATTTT.